This TCR beta chain was sequenced during a study of T cell responses to AZD1222 COVID-19 vaccine. Study-wide results and limits: Just five to seven people given AZD1222 tested seropositive at baseline. Donors were mostly white British, more females; clonal diversity possibly underestimated. The repertoires were collected only after the peak T cell response. Spike-wide vaccine-associated CD4 TCRs dominated at 160-218 and 743-854.

As regards this clone: Antigen specificity is unknown.

V was clipped by 4 bases and J by 9 bases, with 17 bases between them. Germline loops: CDR1 SGHDT, CDR2 YYEEEE. This CDR3 region has 14 residues. Method: immunoSEQ multiplex PCR; TCRdb's copy keeps in-frame clones and lacks some. The sample yields about 140,000 clones, about 93% seen once. This chain links TRBV5-6 with TRBJ2-1; D call uncertain. This receptor was identified in an adult in good health. Sequencing used peripheral blood, obtained on day 0 of AZD1222 vaccination. In DNA form, the CDR3 reads TGTGCCAGCAGCCTATACAGTGGGGTGGGTGAGCAGTTCTTC. It encodes CASSLYSGVGEQFF.